This entry lists 10 T cell receptor beta chains sequenced from one sample in a study of blood T cell repertoires in COVID-19. Profiling relied on immunoSEQ multiplex PCR, and the TCRdb table lists in-frame clones only, not all of them. The data contain some 260,000 clones, over 75% of them singletons. Sequenced: PBMCs or T cells enriched from blood (not recorded which). These receptors were obtained from a man between 40 and 49 years old who had recovered from COVID-19.

The rearrangement uses TRBV9 and TRBJ2-1, with D perhaps TRBD1 (5 bases). The CDR3 consists of 15 residues. V was clipped by 0 bases and J by 3 bases, with 10 bases between them. Germline V lookup: CDR1 SGDLS, CDR2 YYNGEE. The chain's CDR3 is CASSVVGQGYNEQFF. The CDR3 nucleotides read TGTGCCAGCAGCGTAGTAGGACAAGGCTACAATGAGCAGTTCTTC.

This chain links TRBV5-1 with TRBJ2-1, with TRBD2 matching over 11 bases. The CDR3 extends over 16 amino acids. From germline, CDR1 is SGHRS and CDR2 YFSETQ. The junction had 13 bases not matched to a gene; V was cut back by 4 bases and J by 10 bases. This CDR3 reads CASSRGSSGRTGEQFF. CDR3 coding DNA: TGCGCCAGCAGCCGGGGGTCTAGCGGGAGGACGGGCGAGCAGTTCTTC.

This chain connects TRBV28 to TRBJ2-7, with D hard to call. CDR1 and CDR2 from the germline V gene are MDHEN and SYDVKM. The V and J ends lost 6 bases and 2 bases respectively, with 5 bases between them. The CDR3 runs 11 residues. For the CDR3, the DNA is TGTGCCAGCAGAACAACCTACGAGCAGTACTTC. It codes for CASRTTYEQYF. Together with reference TRBV28 and TRBJ2-7, the CDR3 gives the full variable domain: DVKVTQSSRYLVKRTGEKVFLECVQDMDHENMFWYRQDPGLGLRLIYFSYDVKMKEKGDIPEGYSVSREKKERFSLILESASTNQTSMYLCASRTTYEQYFGPGTRLTVT.

The chain couples TRBV7-2 to TRBJ1-5; the D gene is possibly TRBD1 (5 bases). Germline V gives CDR1 SGHTA, CDR2 FQGNSA. Deletions cut 4 bases from V and 0 bases from J, with 22 bases between. This CDR3 has 19 residues. The CDR3: CASSSGRQRYGYSNQPQHF. As DNA, the CDR3 is TGTGCCAGCAGCTCTGGAAGACAGCGTTACGGATATAGCAATCAGCCCCAGCATTTT.

J is TRBJ1-1 and V is TRBV6-5; D is unclear. Germline V lookup: CDR1 MNHEY, CDR2 SVGAGI. The V end was cut by 2 bases, the J end by 2 bases, with 9 bases between. The CDR3 contains 14 residues. CDR3 in DNA: TGTGCCAGCAGTTACGAGGCGTTCAACACTGAAGCTTTCTTT. This encodes CASSYEAFNTEAFF.

The chain employs TRBV30 and TRBJ1-5, with D possibly matching TRBD1 (6 bases). CDR3 size: 13 residues. Germline V lookup: CDR1 GTSNPN, CDR2 SVGIG (reference sequence). Trimming stripped 5 bases from V and 3 bases from J, with 11 bases between. The CDR3 loop reads CAWVQGPNQPQHF. The CDR3 DNA is TGTGCCTGGGTACAGGGCCCCAATCAGCCCCAGCATTTT.

The rearrangement joins TRBV27 to TRBJ1-6; TRBD1 matches 8 bases. The germline V gene has CDR1 MNHEY and CDR2 SMNVEV (reference sequence). This CDR3 contains 21 residues. Germline trimming cut 3 bases from V and 1 base from J; bases unmatched to any gene: 17. For the CDR3, the DNA is TGTGCCAGCAGTTTTATTCCTTTTGGGCAGGGGGCGCAGTCCTATAATTCACCCCTCCACTTT. Translated: CASSFIPFGQGAQSYNSPLHF.

The V and J genes are TRBV5-6 and TRBJ1-4; D is perhaps TRBD1 (6 bases). CDR1 and CDR2 (germline): SGHDT, YYEEEE. The CDR3 length is 15 residues. With 3 bases removed from V and 8 bases from J, the gap between germline ends came to 17 bases. The CDR3 loop is CASSSTGRPGEKLFF. CDR3 coding DNA: TGTGCCAGCAGCTCTACAGGGAGACCAGGGGAAAAACTGTTTTTT.

This chain connects TRBV5-1 to TRBJ1-4, with 7 bases fitting TRBD1. V was pared by 4 bases and J by 4 bases, with 7 bases of the junction left unmatched. The CDR3 extends over 15 amino acids. Germline V CDR1 and CDR2: SGHRS, YFSETQ. CDR3 in DNA: TGCGCCAGCAGCGGAGGGGACAGCCTTAATGAAAAACTGTTTTTT. Encoded protein: CASSGGDSLNEKLFF.

V is TRBV9 and J is TRBJ1-3; D is unresolved. The CDR3 loop spans 15 amino acids. The V end lost 4 bases, the J end lost 0 bases, and 11 bases lay between the germline ends. The V gene's germline CDR1 is SGDLS and CDR2 YYNGEE. The CDR3 nucleotides are TGTGCCAGCAGCCCAGAGGATGACTCTGGAAACACCATATATTTT. It translates to CASSPEDDSGNTIYF.